This record covers a single TCR beta chain. Compared with germline, one end of the junction differs, possibly owing to a read error. These data originate in a study of blood T cell repertoires in COVID-19. As for the study in general: PBMCs, B-cell-depleted T cells, or T cells provided the cDNA or gDNA that made up the material.

Repertoires were generated with immunoSEQ multiplex PCR, while TCRdb's copy carries only in-frame clones and drops some. This sample has about 120,000 clones, with more than 75% found just once. The CDR3 length is 13 residues. Germline CDR1 and CDR2: MGHRA and YSYEKL. The rearrangement uses TRBV4-1 and TRBJ2-3; a possible D gene is TRBD1 (6 bases). What was sequenced was peripheral blood. This clonotype originated in a human donor in a cohort sampled during active COVID-19. The CDR3, as DNA: TGCGCCAGCAGCCAAGAGGGGGCACCTAAACCCCTTTTT. This codes for CASSQEGAPKPLF.